Below are 25 T cell receptor beta chains sequenced from a single sample in a study of blood T cell repertoires in COVID-19. Sequencing used immunoSEQ multiplex PCR; TCRdb keeps in-frame clones, though not all of them. The sample lists around 130,000 clones, 80% to 90% occurring once. Material: peripheral blood. The receptors were sampled from a man between 65 and 85 years old with active or convalescent COVID-19.

The chain recombines TRBV27 with TRBJ2-3, with D possibly TRBD2 on 5 matching bases. The germline V gene encodes CDR1 MNHEY and CDR2 SMNVEV (reference sequence). The CDR3 has 16 amino acids. With 5 bases removed from V and 0 bases from J, the gap between germline ends came to 15 bases. DNA for the CDR3: TGTGCCAGCAGTCGCCCGAGGGCTACTAGCACAGATACGCAGTATTTT. It translates to CASSRPRATSTDTQYF.

The J gene is TRBJ2-7, the V gene TRBV19; TRBD2 agrees at 7 bases. The J segment lost 5 bases and the V segment lost 2 bases, leaving 3 bases of the junction unmatched. Germline CDR1 and CDR2: LNHDA and SQIVND (reference sequence). This CDR3 region has 13 residues. The CDR3 here is CASSILAGDEQYF. The DNA for the CDR3 is TGTGCCAGTAGTATATTAGCGGGCGACGAGCAGTACTTC.

The chain links TRBV6-1 to TRBJ1-5; D not resolved. CDR1 and CDR2 (germline): MNHNS, SASEGT. The V and J ends lost 3 bases and 0 bases respectively, with 12 bases between them. The CDR3 consists of 16 residues. The CDR3 protein is CASSEWAHDSNQPQHF. The DNA for the CDR3 is TGTGCCAGCAGTGAGTGGGCACACGATAGCAATCAGCCCCAGCATTTT.

This clone was counted a single time. This rearrangement joins TRBV11-2 to TRBJ2-3; TRBD2 aligns across 11 bases. Trimming removed 2 bases from V and 6 bases from J; junction bases left unmatched: 7. The CDR3 length is 16 residues. CDR1 and CDR2 from the germline V gene are SGHAT and FQNNGV. The CDR3 DNA follows: TGTGCCAGCAGCTTATATACTAGCGGGAGAGAGGATACGCAGTATTTT. Protein sequence: CASSLYTSGREDTQYF.

The chain uses TRBV5-1 and TRBJ2-3; D may be TRBD2 (6 bases). CDR1 SGHRS and CDR2 YFSETQ come from the germline V gene. Trimming stripped 6 bases from V and 2 bases from J, with 10 bases between. The CDR3 spans 13 residues. CDR3 nucleotides: TGCGCCAGCACGCGGGACCACACAGATACGCAGTATTTT. This codes for CASTRDHTDTQYF.

This rearrangement joins TRBV5-5 to TRBJ1-1, with 8 bases matching TRBD1. The trim removed 4 bases at V and 10 bases at J, leaving 6 bases unmatched. CDR3 length: 12 residues. Germline CDR1 is SGHKS and CDR2 is YYEKEE (reference sequence). The CDR3, as DNA: TGTGCCAGCAGCCCCCAGGGGGCACGAGCTTTCTTT. It codes for CASSPQGARAFF.

This clone was counted only a few times. The chain is built from TRBV6-5 and TRBJ1-2; unclear D gene. The CDR3 consists of 13 residues. V was cut by 8 bases and J by 5 bases, with 15 bases left in between. The germline gives CDR1 MNHEY, CDR2 SVGAGI. DNA of the CDR3: TGTGCCAGCCGGTCGGGGTTGCGATATGGCTACACCTTC. This sequence encodes CASRSGLRYGYTF.

The V gene is TRBV6-1, the J gene TRBJ2-7; possible D gene TRBD1, 6 bases. Germline V gene lookup returns CDR1 MNHNS and CDR2 SASEGT. This CDR3 spans 16 amino acids. V was cut by 3 bases and J by 0 bases, with 15 bases left in between. DNA for the CDR3: TGTGCCAGCAGTGATGGGAGACAGGATCGCTCCTACGAGCAGTACTTC. This encodes CASSDGRQDRSYEQYF.

The table lists this clone with a count of one. The J gene is TRBJ1-6, the V gene TRBV5-4; tentatively, D is TRBD1 (5 bases). This CDR3 has 16 amino acids. Germline V gene lookup returns CDR1 SGHNT and CDR2 YYREEE (reference sequence). The V end was cut by 3 bases, the J end by 0 bases, with 10 bases between. CDR3 in amino acids: CASSSTGHSYNSPLHF. In DNA, the CDR3 is TGTGCCAGCAGCTCTACTGGACACTCCTATAATTCACCCCTCCACTTT. Looking up the rest from reference TRBV5-4 and TRBJ1-6 gives the full variable domain: ETGVTQSPTHLIKTRGQQVTLRCSSQSGHNTVSWYQQALGQGPQFIFQYYREEENGRGNFPPRFSGLQFPNYSSELNVNALELDDSALYLCASSSTGHSYNSPLHFGNGTRLTVT.

The chain couples TRBV6-5 to TRBJ2-2; D perhaps matches TRBD1 (6 bases). Germline CDR1 reads MNHEY; CDR2 reads SVGAGI. Trimming took 5 bases from V and 2 from J, leaving 15 bases between them. The CDR3 extends over 16 amino acids. The CDR3 region is CASSHWVGGNTGELFF. CDR3 DNA: TGTGCCAGCAGTCACTGGGTAGGGGGAAACACCGGGGAGCTGTTTTTT.

About this clone: This sample also contains other DNA sequences that code for the same CDR3. The chain combines TRBV28 with TRBJ1-2; D gene unclear. The CDR3 has 12 amino acids. CDR1 is MDHEN and CDR2 is SYDVKM in the germline V gene. V was trimmed by 1 base and J by 5 bases, leaving 5 bases between them. The CDR3 reads CASSLSGYGYTF. DNA for the CDR3: TGTGCCAGCAGTTTATCGGGGTATGGCTACACCTTC.

The chain recombines TRBV7-9 with TRBJ2-7; weak D call: TRBD1 (6 bases). The CDR3 contains 14 residues. Germline V gene sequence: CDR1 SEHNR, CDR2 FQNEAQ (reference sequence). V lost 5 bases and J lost 6, with 17 bases in between. In nucleotides, the CDR3 is TGTGCCAGCAGCCTGGCCGAACAGGGTAGCGAGCAGTACTTC. This gives the protein CASSLAEQGSEQYF.

This chain connects TRBV7-9 to TRBJ2-3; 7 bases fit TRBD2. Germline CDR1 and CDR2: SEHNR and FQNEAQ (reference sequence). V shed 0 bases, J shed 2 bases, and the junction held 14 bases outside the gene matches. The CDR3 contains 19 residues. CDR3 sequence (DNA): TGTGCCAGCAGCTTAGCGGGACGTGGGGGGGTCTCGCTCACAGATACGCAGTATTTT. It translates to CASSLAGRGGVSLTDTQYF.

In this sample, this clone turned up once. The V and J genes are TRBV3-1 (or the pseudogene TRBV3-2) and TRBJ1-2; D unclear. CDR1 LGHDT and CDR2 YNNKEL come from the germline V gene (reference sequence). Deletions cut 1 base from V and 1 base from J, with 13 bases between. The CDR3 is 16 residues long. Written as DNA, the CDR3 is TGTGCCAGCAGCCAAGGATCCTACCCCTTTAACTATGGCTACACCTTC. This codes for CASSQGSYPFNYGYTF.

The rearrangement uses TRBV3-1 (or the pseudogene TRBV3-2) and TRBJ2-1; TRBD2 matches at 8 bases. The CDR3 is made up of 15 amino acids. Germline CDR1 is LGHDT and CDR2 is YNNKEL (reference sequence). V lost 3 bases, J lost 7 bases, and 8 bases stayed unmatched. This CDR3 is CASSQGLRLANEQFF. The CDR3 DNA sequence: TGTGCCAGCAGCCAGGGCCTCCGACTAGCGAATGAGCAGTTCTTC.

The V gene is TRBV11-2, the J gene TRBJ2-1; D unresolved. The CDR3 runs 12 residues. The germline V gene encodes CDR1 SGHAT and CDR2 FQNNGV. V lost 8 bases to trimming and J lost 4 bases, with 9 bases between them. As DNA, the CDR3 is TGTGCCAGCCAGCGCCGGTACAATGAGCAGTTCTTC. Translating it yields CASQRRYNEQFF.

The chain links TRBV6-5 to TRBJ1-2; TRBD1 agrees at 9 bases. V lost 6 bases to trimming and J lost 5 bases; unmatched junction nucleotides: 4. This CDR3 has 13 amino acids. Per germline, CDR1 MNHEY and CDR2 SVGAGI. The DNA for the CDR3 is TGTGCCAGCAGAGGACAGGGGCGTTATGGCTACACCTTC. It encodes CASRGQGRYGYTF.

This chain joins TRBV29-1 and TRBJ1-2; no clear D gene. V was cut by 6 bases and J by 7 bases, with 15 bases left in between. Per germline, CDR1 SQVTM and CDR2 ANQGSEA. The CDR3 runs to 12 residues. CDR3 sequence reads: CSVQTGKGGYTF. In DNA form, the CDR3 reads TGCAGCGTCCAGACGGGGAAGGGTGGCTACACCTTC.

The rearrangement joins TRBV27 to TRBJ2-1; TRBD2 agrees at 10 bases. The CDR3 is made up of 16 amino acids. Germline trimming cut 7 bases from V and 4 bases from J; bases unmatched to any gene: 10. Germline loops: CDR1 MNHEY, CDR2 SMNVEV (reference sequence). The CDR3, as DNA: TGTGCCAGCACCCCCCTAGCGGGAGCCCCTTACAATGAGCAGTTCTTC. Protein sequence: CASTPLAGAPYNEQFF.

J is TRBJ1-2 and V is TRBV6-1, with D perhaps matching TRBD1 (5 bases). In germline, CDR1 is MNHNS, CDR2 SASEGT. V dropped 2 bases and J dropped 4 bases, with 11 bases sitting between them. The CDR3 runs to 14 residues. The CDR3 bases are TGTGCCAGCAGTGAACGGAGCAGGGCCTATGGCTACACCTTC. This translates into CASSERSRAYGYTF.

The V gene is TRBV7-2, the J gene TRBJ2-3; 7 bases fit TRBD2. The CDR3 consists of 14 residues. V lost 4 bases and J lost 0; bases outside the gene matches: 1. Germline values: CDR1 SGHTA, CDR2 FQGNSA. The CDR3 DNA sequence: TGTGCCAGCAGCTCGACTAGCAGCACAGATACGCAGTATTTT. Its protein is CASSSTSSTDTQYF.

V gene TRBV5-1 combines with J gene TRBJ1-5, with D tentatively TRBD1 (5 bases). Germline V gives CDR1 SGHRS, CDR2 YFSETQ. V shed 7 bases and J shed 5 bases, with 16 bases lying between them. The CDR3 is 14 residues long. Written as DNA, the CDR3 is TGCGCCAGCTCCTCGGCTGGGGGGGATCAGCCCCAGCATTTT. Translation gives CASSSAGGDQPQHF.

By its share, this clone is medium-sized. CDR3 in DNA: TGCAGCGTTTCCCCTTCTCCTTACGAGCAGTACTTC. Its translation: CSVSPSPYEQYF. This sequence joins TRBV29-1 and TRBJ2-7; no reliable D call. The CDR3 totals 12 residues. Germline CDR1 reads SQVTM; CDR2 reads ANQGSEA. V shed 5 bases and J shed 4 bases, with 12 bases lying between them.

A note on this clone: This may come from a read error, since a much larger clone is one base off. The rearrangement uses TRBV7-9 and TRBJ1-2, with 7 bases aligning to TRBD1. The CDR3 contains 13 residues. Germline V gives CDR1 SEHNR, CDR2 FQNEAQ (reference sequence). J lost 4 bases, V lost 5 bases, and 4 bases had no gene match. CDR3 in DNA: TGTGCCAGCAGCCCCGGGACAGCCTATGGCTACACCTTC. Its protein product is CASSPGTAYGYTF. Based on the CDR3 plus reference TRBV7-9 and TRBJ1-2, the full variable domain is DTGVSQNPRHKITKRGQNVTFRCDPISEHNRLYWYRQTLGQGPEFLTYFQNEAQLEKSRLLSDRFSAERPKGSFSTLEIQRTEQGDSAMYLCASSPGTAYGYTFGSGTRLTVV.

The chain joins TRBV28 to TRBJ2-5, with 8 bases lining up with TRBD1. V lost 6 bases, J lost 2 bases, and 5 bases stayed unmatched. From germline, CDR1 is MDHEN and CDR2 SYDVKM. This CDR3 has 14 amino acids. The CDR3 loop reads CASRITGGQETQYF. As DNA, the CDR3 is TGTGCCAGCAGGATTACAGGGGGGCAAGAGACCCAGTACTTC. The full variable domain, in which reference TRBV28 and TRBJ2-5 provide the parts outside the CDR3, is DVKVTQSSRYLVKRTGEKVFLECVQDMDHENMFWYRQDPGLGLRLIYFSYDVKMKEKGDIPEGYSVSREKKERFSLILESASTNQTSMYLCASRITGGQETQYFGPGTRLLVL.